This T cell receptor beta chain was documented in a study of CD8+ T cells in alopecia areata. At the level of the study: A regimen of oral tofacitinib, 5 to 10 mg twice daily, was given to treated patients.

Treatment here: oral pan-JAK inhibitor, 5-10 mg twice daily. The authors extracted RNA and reverse transcribed it into cDNA as the sequencing template. The method was immunoSEQ multiplex PCR; TCRdb's version includes in-frame clones alone and lacks a portion of them. Of roughly 200,000 clones listed, about 60% are singletons. This CDR3 has 12 amino acids. Trimming removed 5 bases from V and 5 bases from J, with 9 bases in between. Germline CDR1 and CDR2: SGHNT and YENEEA. In regard to this clone: The target antigen is unknown.

The study's findings and limits: Affected lesional scalp, above all in alopecia totalis/universalis, was more clonal than normal scalp. In patients, TCRs were shared less clearly than in mice, and HLA may possibly be involved. With one nonresponder, baseline CD8+ expansion's link to response remains uncertain.

The receptor comes from a human donor with alopecia areata. The V and J genes are TRBV11-3 and TRBJ2-5; D not resolved. Sequenced material: CD4+ T cells sorted from blood, taken at week 4, from a patient treated with tofacitinib. Written as DNA, the CDR3 is TGTGCCAGCAGCGACTCCATGGAGACCCAGTACTTC. Protein sequence: CASSDSMETQYF. The variable domain in full, completed from reference TRBV11-3 and TRBJ2-5, reads EAGVVQSPRYKIIEKKQPVAFWCNPISGHNTLYWYLQNLGQGPELLIRYENEEAVDDSQLPKDRFSAERLKGVDSTLKIQPAELGDSAVYLCASSDSMETQYFGPGTRLLVL.